This T cell receptor (beta chain) originates from a study of blood T cell repertoires in COVID-19. Study information: From T cells, B-cell-depleted T cells, or PBMCs came the material, which was cDNA or gDNA.

Generated by immunoSEQ multiplex PCR, the TCRdb table keeps only in-frame clones and is missing some. The sample lists over 150,000 clones; roughly 79% were seen once. Recruited during active infection, patients (from Seattle) were subsequently followed longitudinally. The V segment lost 2 bases and the J segment 4 bases; nucleotides outside the gene matches: 3. The germline CDR1 and CDR2 sequences are KGHSH and LQKENI. The CDR3 length is 15 residues. The chain combines TRBV18 with TRBJ2-3; TRBD2 agrees at 10 bases. The specimen sequenced was peripheral blood. This clonotype originated in a woman aged 80 or over with COVID-19, enrolled during active disease. CDR3 DNA sequence: TGTGCCAGCTCACCATCTAGCGGGGGAGCAGATACGCAGTATTTT. It is translated as CASSPSSGGADTQYF.